This T cell receptor (beta chain) appears in the sequencing data of a study of T cells in Graves' hyperthyroidism and ophthalmopathy. The wider study: Upon initial diagnosis and before any treatment, peripheral blood was collected.

Exclusion criteria comprised uncontrolled infection, other autoimmune disease, pregnancy or lactation. Blood from later-ophthalmopathy patients was taken at first hyperthyroidism diagnosis. Template material for amplifying TCR beta CDR3 regions consisted of RNA transcripts. In the first-round RT-PCR of the TCR CDR3, the HTBI primer set was used. MiXCR, run by TCRdb on the multiplex PCR reads, gives a single entry per CDR3 protein. The sample lists nearly 600,000 distinct CDR3 sequences, 14% seen once, with 4.5% to 6% in the top ten. Germline CDR1 is MNHEY and CDR2 is SVGEGT. The V and J ends lost 8 bases and 0 bases respectively, with 9 bases between them. The CDR3 runs 13 residues.

Sequenced input: blood. The receptor was isolated from a woman in her 30s with Graves' hyperthyroidism that later progressed to Graves' ophthalmopathy. The chain employs TRBV6-2 or TRBV6-3 and TRBJ2-3; either TRBD1 or TRBD2 may supply D (5 bases each). The DNA of the CDR3 is TGTGCCAGCCTGGGGGAAAGCACAGATACGCAGTATTTT. This gives the protein CASLGESTDTQYF.